The 14 T cell receptor beta chains in this list originate from one sample, sequenced in a study of blood T cell repertoires in COVID-19. Method: immunoSEQ multiplex PCR; TCRdb's copy keeps in-frame clones and lacks some. The sample includes hundreds of thousands of clones, 88% of them seen just once. Sequencing input: peripheral blood. The receptors come from a woman in her 70s with COVID-19, enrolled during active disease.

V and J are TRBV27 and TRBJ1-2; D is perhaps TRBD1 (6 bases). In germline, CDR1 is MNHEY, CDR2 SMNVEV (reference sequence). The CDR3 has 15 amino acids. The V gene lost 0 bases and the J gene lost 4 bases, with 12 bases spanning the gap. CDR3 sequence: CASSLSGQGSYGYTF. For the CDR3, the DNA is TGTGCCAGCAGTTTATCGGGACAAGGAAGCTATGGCTACACCTTC.

The chain has TRBV24-1 and TRBJ2-5; 10 bases fit TRBD2. The CDR3 has 14 amino acids. J lost 4 bases, V lost 5 bases, and 3 bases had no gene match. Germline lookup yields CDR1 KGHDR and CDR2 SFDVKD. The CDR3 nucleotides read TGTGCCACCAGTGGAGCGGGGGGGAGAGAGACCCAGTACTTC. It yields the protein CATSGAGGRETQYF.

This sequence joins TRBV5-6 and TRBJ2-2; the D gene is possibly TRBD1 (5 bases). The CDR3 covers 16 residues. CDR1 and CDR2 (germline): SGHDT, YYEEEE. The V and J ends lost 0 bases and 1 base respectively, with 10 bases between them. The chain's CDR3 is CASSLVGRENTGELFF. In DNA form, the CDR3 reads TGTGCCAGCAGCTTGGTCGGCAGGGAGAACACCGGGGAGCTGTTTTTT.

The V call is TRBV28, the J call TRBJ1-2; D unresolved. Germline CDR1 reads MDHEN; CDR2 reads SYDVKM. The CDR3 covers 12 residues. Trimming stripped 6 bases from V and 5 bases from J, with 10 bases between. As DNA, the CDR3 is TGTGCCAGCAGATTTTCAATGTATGGCTACACCTTC. Translating gives CASRFSMYGYTF.

This clone was observed once. This chain connects TRBV7-2 to TRBJ2-4, with 8 bases identical to TRBD2. This CDR3 contains 17 residues. Germline CDR1 and CDR2: SGHTA and FQGNSA. Losses at the gene ends were 3 bases for V and 0 bases for J; bases not matched to a gene: 7. CDR3 sequence (DNA): TGTGCCAGCAGCTTTTACCCCGGGGGGGGAGCCAAAAACATTCAGTACTTC. It specifies CASSFYPGGGAKNIQYF. The whole variable domain, filled in from reference TRBV7-2 and TRBJ2-4, reads GAGVSQSPSNKVTEKGKDVELRCDPISGHTALYWYRQSLGQGLEFLIYFQGNSAPDKSGLPSDRFSAERTGGSVSTLTIQRTQQEDSAVYLCASSFYPGGGAKNIQYFGAGTRLSVL.

The chain carries TRBV5-1 and TRBJ1-6; D is undetermined. The germline V gene encodes CDR1 SGHRS and CDR2 YFSETQ. The CDR3 runs 14 residues. The germline V and J ends were trimmed by 7 bases and 7 bases, with 15 bases remaining between them. In DNA form, the CDR3 reads TGCGCCAGCGGGGAGGGAAGGGTCAATTCACCCCTCCACTTT. Its protein product is CASGEGRVNSPLHF.

V is TRBV24-1 and J is TRBJ1-1, with a tentative D call TRBD1 (5 bases). The CDR3 has 14 residues. The germline V and J ends were trimmed by 4 bases and 2 bases, with 10 bases remaining between them. Looked up from germline, CDR1 is KGHDR and CDR2 is SFDVKD. For the CDR3, the DNA is TGTGCCACCAGTGACGGTACAGGAAACACTGAAGCTTTCTTT. This encodes CATSDGTGNTEAFF.

This chain uses TRBV19 with TRBJ1-5, with 7 bases fitting TRBD1. The CDR3 has 15 residues. V was clipped by 6 bases and J by 5 bases; unmatched bases: 10. Germline values: CDR1 LNHDA, CDR2 SQIVND (reference sequence). The CDR3 loop is CASSASGGYYQPQHF. CDR3 in DNA: TGTGCCAGTAGCGCTTCAGGGGGTTACTATCAGCCCCAGCATTTT.

This rearrangement joins TRBV9 to TRBJ2-1, with 10 bases matching TRBD2. The J segment lost 7 bases and the V segment lost 0 bases, leaving 16 bases of the junction unmatched. Germline V CDR1 and CDR2: SGDLS, YYNGEE. The CDR3 covers 19 residues. The CDR3 bases are TGTGCCAGCAGCGTAGCTAGCGGGGGACAGCAATATCTCGGGAATGAGCAGTTCTTC. Amino acid sequence: CASSVASGGQQYLGNEQFF.

The V call is TRBV4-2, the J call TRBJ2-1; TRBD2 matches 12 bases. CDR1 is LGHNA, CDR2 YNFKEQ, per germline. V lost 6 bases to trimming and J lost 5 bases; unmatched junction nucleotides: 5. The CDR3 is made up of 15 amino acids. DNA of the CDR3: TGTGCCAGCAGGCCGACTAGCGGGGGACACAATGAGCAGTTCTTC. Protein sequence: CASRPTSGGHNEQFF.

V gene TRBV7-9 combines with J gene TRBJ1-4; TRBD1 is a possible D gene (5 bases). The CDR3 is 15 residues long. The germline V gene has CDR1 SEHNR and CDR2 FQNEAQ (reference sequence). V was trimmed by 5 bases and J by 5 bases, leaving 15 bases between them. For the CDR3, the DNA is TGTGCCAGCAGCCCTTCCGGGGGGTCGAATGAAAAACTGTTTTTT. This gives the protein CASSPSGGSNEKLFF.

V usage is TRBV5-1 and J usage is TRBJ2-2; TRBD2 is a possible D gene (5 bases). The V end lost 0 bases, the J end lost 6 bases, and 6 bases lay between the germline ends. CDR1 is SGHRS, CDR2 YFSETQ, per germline. CDR3 size: 13 residues. The CDR3 nucleotides are TGCGCCAGCAGCTTGGGGGAGCCCGGGGAGCTGTTTTTT. As protein: CASSLGEPGELFF.

This clone was seen a handful of times. V usage is TRBV7-9 and J usage is TRBJ2-1; 9 nucleotides line up with TRBD2. This CDR3 region has 18 residues. V trimming: 1 base; J trimming: 7 bases; junction bases outside the gene matches: 14. The germline gives CDR1 SEHNR, CDR2 FQNEAQ (reference sequence). The CDR3 bases are TGTGCCAGCAGCTTAGAATCCCTAGCGGGGACCCGGACAAATGAGCAGTTCTTC. It encodes CASSLESLAGTRTNEQFF.

J is TRBJ2-5 and V is TRBV24-1; a possible D gene is TRBD1 (5 bases). The CDR3 extends over 15 amino acids. V shed 1 base and J shed 0 bases, with 8 bases lying between them. Germline V gives CDR1 KGHDR, CDR2 SFDVKD. CDR3 sequence reads: CATSDFNRHQETQYF. As DNA, the CDR3 is TGTGCCACCAGTGATTTTAACAGGCACCAAGAGACCCAGTACTTC.